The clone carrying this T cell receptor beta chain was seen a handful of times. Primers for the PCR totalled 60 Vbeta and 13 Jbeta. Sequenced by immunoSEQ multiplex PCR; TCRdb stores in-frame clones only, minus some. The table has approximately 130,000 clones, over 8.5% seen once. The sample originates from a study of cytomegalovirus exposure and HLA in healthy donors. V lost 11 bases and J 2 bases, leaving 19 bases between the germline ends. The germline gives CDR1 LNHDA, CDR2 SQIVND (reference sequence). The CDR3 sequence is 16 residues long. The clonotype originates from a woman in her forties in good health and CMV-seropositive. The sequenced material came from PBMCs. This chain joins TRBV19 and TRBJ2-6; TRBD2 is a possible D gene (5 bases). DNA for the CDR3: TGTGCCTGGGCACCCAGGAGCGGAGCTGGGGCCAACGTCCTGACTTTC. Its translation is CAWAPRSGAGANVLTF.